This T cell receptor beta chain was found in a study of cytotoxic CD8 clonotypes in ibrutinib-treated CLL. Whole-study context: Samples had a mean of roughly 230,000 productive templates and tens of thousands of productive rearrangements. Overall study findings and caveats: Sustained-remission and progressing patients' sampling times differed. Against age-matched healthy donors, baseline clonality ran higher and tracked circulating CD8+ T-cell counts.

Concerning this clone: Its antigen is not known.

T cells were sequenced at a targeted depth of 1 in 200,000 to 1 in 1 million. Assay: immunoSEQ multiplex PCR; the TCRdb copy retains only in-frame clones and omits some. The sample shows roughly 70,000 clones, 80% of them seen only once. The length of the CDR3 is 15 residues. Trimming at V came to 3 bases and at J to 2 bases, leaving 4 bases not matched to a gene. Germline V lookup: CDR1 SGDLS, CDR2 YYNGEE. The sequence was collected from a human donor with chronic lymphocytic leukemia. This chain uses TRBV9 with TRBJ2-7; 11 bases are a match to TRBD2. This sample comprised PBMCs, obtained at disease progression, from a patient treated with ibrutinib. The chain's CDR3 is CASSAETSGTYEQYF. The CDR3 bases are TGTGCCAGCAGCGCTGAGACTAGCGGGACCTACGAGCAGTACTTC.